The TCR beta chain under discussion was sequenced for a study of regulatory T cells in long-lasting Graves disease listed by TCRdb under 2021. Some background on the complete study: Patients with newly diagnosed Graves' disease had been on antithyroid drugs for under 3 months. Persistent Graves' disease patients were compared with newly diagnosed Graves' disease patients by peripheral blood TCR sequencing and RNA sequencing. The study was registered as a clinical trial and conducted in China. A total of roughly 35 samples underwent TCR sequencing: 13 from persistent and roughly 20 from newly diagnosed Graves' disease patients. Overall results and qualifications from the work: Compared with newly diagnosed patients, persistent Graves' disease patients had lower TCR Shannon entropy and fewer highly expanded clones, which suggests clonal expansion. More public clonotypes were shared among persistent patients (roughly 3,000) than among newly diagnosed patients (approximately 1,000). Sequencing and analysis were restricted to the TCR beta chain. The small sample size was acknowledged by the authors as a limitation that may reduce accuracy. Preferential use of TRBV28, TRBJ1-2 and TRBJ2-5 was observed in persistent disease, whereas TRBV20-1 and TRBJ2-1 were favored in newly diagnosed disease. The study examined only peripheral blood because the primary lesion, thyroid tissue, could not be accessed.

Comment on this clonotype: Its antigen target is currently unknown. One base away there is no much larger clone; base qualities are not given.

What the time point label conveys for this sample: newly diagnosed GD, antithyroid drugs for less than 3 months. For both TCR sequencing and RNA sequencing, RNA was extracted from PBMCs in TRIzol. The diagnosis of Graves' disease was made according to American Thyroid Association guidelines. Recruitment of patients was carried out at an endocrinology department in Xi'an, China. Each patient gave 7.5 to 10 milliliters of peripheral blood, collected in an EDTA anticoagulant tube. Ficoll Paque Plus density gradient separation was used to isolate PBMCs, and no further T cell sorting was done. RNA quality was checked with an Agilent 2100 Bioanalyzer and agarose gel, and concentration with a NanoDrop 2000. There are 15 amino acids in the CDR3, from cysteine to phenylalanine inclusive. Only CDR3 DNA is held: 45 bases, read in frame from base 1. Germline trimming: 3 bases from V, 5 bases from J; junction bases outside gene matches: 8. As encoded in the germline V gene, CDR1 is SGHRS while CDR2 is YFSETQ.

The library was obtained by multiplex PCR. Sequencing instrument: Illumina HiSeq 4000. TCR beta libraries were built with iRepertoire HTBI primers and Arm-PCR amplification of CDR3 regions. Gel purification was performed on PCR products prior to sequencing. As for how the authors treated the data: Gene usage analysis of CDR3 amino acid clonotypes used the 55 to 80 TRBV and more than 13 TRBJ segments found across samples. COPE and FqMerger were used to merge filtered high-quality paired reads into contigs. BLAST was used to align contigs to IMGT TRBV, TRBD and TRBJ reference genes, with CDR3 defined following IMGT. Clonotypes above 0.1% frequency were classified as highly expanded clones. Repertoire diversity was measured by Shannon entropy, and V-J evenness by the Gini coefficient. Clonotypes shared by more than one individual were considered public. TCRdb ran its own pipeline on the public reads, namely fastp trimming at Q25 and MiXCR clone calling, and kept in-frame beta chains. Each CDR3 protein appears once, grouped with its most common genes and DNA. The V and J calls were not made by the authors but by TCRdb's processing. The table for this sample lists approximately 400,000 distinct CDR3 sequences; under 15% of them were counted only once. The top ten hold 15% to 20% of the sample.

The sample was also reused in another study, on T cells in Graves' hyperthyroidism and ophthalmopathy. As the second paper documents: Stable Graves' hyperthyroidism was defined as no progression to ophthalmopathy during 18 months of follow-up. Hyperthyroidism patients were newly diagnosed, had a disease duration of under 2 months, and were aged 18 to 65 years. Any patient with an uncontrolled infection, another autoimmune disease, pregnancy or lactation was excluded. Clinical symptoms, serum thyroxine and TRAb, thyroid ultrasound, and orbital computed tomography formed the basis for the diagnoses. For the first round of RT-PCR on the TCR CDR3, the HTBI primer set was used together with the Qiagen OneStep RT-PCR kit. Most expanded thyroid clonotypes (frequency above 0.001) were also detected in blood, suggesting blood repertoires may reflect thyroid immune responses. A 13 V-J signature model separated ophthalmopathy from stable hyperthyroidism, with about 90% sensitivity and 81.08% specificity in cross-validation and 80%/75% in testing. During validation, the model predicted progression to ophthalmopathy a median of about 6.3 months ahead of onset, with around 71% sensitivity and less than 85% specificity. To identify TCR V-J signatures that set the groups apart, the researchers used a discovery cohort of 90 to 100 patients, made up of roughly 40 with Graves' ophthalmopathy and 57 with stable Graves' hyperthyroidism. Prospective prediction of ophthalmopathy was tested in an independent validation cohort consisting of 18 hyperthyroidism patients and about 17 patients who later progressed to ophthalmopathy. The 95 to 100 discovery patients were randomly divided into training and test sets at a 7:3 ratio. In addition, the study compared T-cell repertoires in thyroid tissue and in blood from about six Graves' hyperthyroidism patients. Following sampling, methimazole starting at 30 mg daily was given to hyperthyroidism patients, and high-dose intravenous methylprednisolone was given to ophthalmopathy patients. A second multiplex PCR round built the libraries, followed by size selection and purification. Paired-end sequencing of the libraries was performed with 100 bp reads on an Illumina HiSeq2000. SOAPnuke was used to process the raw data, throwing out any read that contained adapters or uncalled bases, had a mean Phred below 15, or lacked an exact constant-primer or identifier match. COPE v1.2.5 was used to merge the high-quality paired reads, and each unique nucleotide sequence was defined as a clonotype. MiTCR v1.1 was used to align clonotypes to the IMGT TRBV, TRBD and TRBJ reference segments. Analysis was restricted to V-J combinations with a frequency above 0.0001, which covered 98% to 99.2% of repertoires. A TCS score was defined as the ratio of F50 (clonal expansion) to E x V (chaos), with BLOSUM62-based TCRdist applied between CDR3 peptides within each V-J. Welch's t-statistics and random forest reduced several hundred V-J features to under 15, which were used in a naive Bayes classifier (R e1071). No statistical method was used to fix the sample size in advance, and group allocation was not hidden from the investigators. The paper reports TCR Vbeta CDR3 sequencing of 140 or so peripheral blood samples: around 45 ophthalmopathy, under 80 hyperthyroidism and around 17 progressor patients.

The starting material was peripheral blood mononuclear cells (PBMCs), obtained at new diagnosis, from a patient treated with antithyroid drugs. Recombination connected TRBV5-1 to TRBJ1-5; 7 bases in the middle match TRBD1. The source is a woman aged 25-40 years with Graves disease. Donor details come from another sample of the same person, matched by shared clones. The CDR3 here reads CASSYTGAGDQPQHF. The DNA sequence is as follows: TGCGCCAGCAGCTATACAGGGGCGGGGGATCAGCCCCAGCATTTT.